This TCR beta chain is drawn from a study of T cell repertoires in cytomegalovirus infection. Study findings and constraints: HLA-C-restricted CMV-specific TCR beta clonotypes were dominant in the ex vivo response.

Each CDR3 protein gets one entry after TCRdb re-called the reads with MiXCR. The table has approximately 290,000 distinct CDR3 sequences, over 20% seen once; the top ten hold approximately 15%. Notes on this clonotype: No antigen is known for it.

The CDR3 extends over 12 amino acids. V was trimmed by 7 bases and J by 6 bases, leaving 9 bases between them. Sequenced material: PBMCs. The chain employs TRBV12-3 or TRBV12-4 and TRBJ2-2, with D uncertain. The receptor comes from a human donor in good health (CMV status not recorded). Some clones in this sample may be carry-over from other donors' samples. The CDR3 DNA is TGTGCCAGCATTCTTACTCCCGGGGAGCTGTTTTTT. As protein: CASILTPGELFF.